Below, one TCR beta chain is given with its context. The specificity of this receptor is unknown. No base quality values were provided; no much bigger clone lies one nucleotide off. The sample comes from a study of blood T cells in healthy people across ages (dated by TCRdb to the mid-2010s). Regarding the research as a whole: Template switching captured roughly one uniquely barcoded TCR beta cDNA molecule per two T cells in model experiments. To track age-related changes in TCR beta repertoire diversity, the study relied on deep sequencing normalized with unique cDNA molecular identifiers. Donors were grouped into four age groups: young (average approximately 15 years), middle-aged (less than 40), aged (around 60) and long-lived (approximately 82). The study analyzed two additional independent replicas of 1 million unique cDNA reads from the same blood draw for two donors, one aged 18 to 30 and one aged 80 or older. To avoid experimental bias, donors of different ages were distributed randomly across sequencing lanes.

Library construction relied on 5' RACE. TCRdb records Illumina HiSeq 2500 as the sequencer. The second PCR ran for roughly 6 to 11 cycles and used a J-beta primer mix along with a sample-barcoded 5' primer. A template-switch 5' adaptor carrying 12 random nucleotides introduced a unique molecular identifier onto each TCR beta cDNA molecule. Each sample yielded at least 2.5 million CDR3-containing paired-end reads. First-strand cDNA was synthesized from all RNA with the Mint cDNA synthesis kit, primed by a TRBC-specific oligonucleotide. All cDNA was treated with uracil-DNA glycosylase and then went through a first 18-cycle PCR with the universal primers M1SS and BC2_uni_R. The study's processing was this. For normalization, 1 million high-quality reads were randomly selected from each sample, with every read carrying a distinct molecular identifier. Instead of being binned into consensus sequences, reads that shared molecular identifiers were thrown out. MiTCR, run with a Q25 quality threshold and the strictest error-elimination algorithm, handled CDR3 identification, clonotype clustering and error correction. A nonparametric unseen species model with Euler transformation was used to estimate a lower bound on total TCR beta diversity. TCRdb redid the processing of the public reads, applying fastp at Q25 and MiXCR, and retained in-frame beta chains. Under each unique CDR3 protein, matching rows form one entry showing the most common genes and DNA. These V and J calls originate from TCRdb's pipeline instead of the authors' own analysis. The table for this sample lists roughly 800,000 distinct CDR3 sequences; 53% of them were counted only once. Roughly 40% of the sample goes to the ten largest clones.

Reading from cysteine to phenylalanine, the CDR3 counts 14 amino acids. The kept DNA is CDR3 alone, 42 bases in frame from the first base. The germline V gene (reference sequence) supplies CDR1 SGHNT and CDR2 YYREEE. Here is what the overall study found, with its caveats: Estimates of total diversity based on one million sequenced T cells were regarded as lower bounds and as underestimates. Since profiling was done on bulk unsorted PBMCs, naive and antigen-experienced compartments could not be conclusively compared. Observed TCR beta diversity per million T cells fell roughly linearly with age, and a significant reduction was already apparent by age around 44. Compared with the aged group, the long-lived group had more naive CD4+ T cells, fewer expanded clones and increased TCR diversity, a pattern suggesting age selection. Because the CMV infection status of the donors was unknown, age-related changes in expanded clonotypes may potentially have been confounded. There was a strong correlation between observed TCR beta diversity and the percentage of naive T cells measured by flow cytometry.

The approximately 39 donors, aged 6 to 90 years, were systemically healthy Caucasian individuals from Russia. Each donor gave around 9.9 milliliters of peripheral blood, collected into EDTA-treated Vacutainer tubes. Ficoll-Paque density-gradient centrifugation was used to isolate PBMCs, with at least 7 million per sample. Trizol reagent was used to extract total RNA from the PBMCs, yielding at least 6 micrograms per sample. The percentages of naive CD45RAhigh/CD27high T cells were determined by flow cytometry on a PBMC aliquot from every donor. The chain joins TRBV5-4 to TRBJ2-4; 9 bases in the middle match TRBD2. The J call may be in error: the DNA end matches TRBJ2-7 better. The sequence was collected from an elderly man in good health. The sequencing sample was made of blood. The encoded CDR3 is CASSARGRAYEQYF. The DNA sequence follows: TGTGCCAGCAGCGCTCGCGGGAGGGCGTACGAGCAGTACTTC.